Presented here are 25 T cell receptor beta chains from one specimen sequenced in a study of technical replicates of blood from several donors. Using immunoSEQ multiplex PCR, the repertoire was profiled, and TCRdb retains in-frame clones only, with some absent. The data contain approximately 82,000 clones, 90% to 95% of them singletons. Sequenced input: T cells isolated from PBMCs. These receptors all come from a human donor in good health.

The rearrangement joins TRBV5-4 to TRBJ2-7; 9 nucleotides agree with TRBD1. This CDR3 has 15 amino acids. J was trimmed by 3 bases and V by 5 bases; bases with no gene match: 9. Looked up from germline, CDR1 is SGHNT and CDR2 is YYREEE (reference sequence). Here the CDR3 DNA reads TGTGCCAGCAGATACGGACAGGGGTTGATCTACGAGCAGTACTTC. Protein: CASRYGQGLIYEQYF. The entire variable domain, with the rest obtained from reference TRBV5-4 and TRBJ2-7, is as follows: ETGVTQSPTHLIKTRGQQVTLRCSSQSGHNTVSWYQQALGQGPQFIFQYYREEENGRGNFPPRFSGLQFPNYSSELNVNALELDDSALYLCASRYGQGLIYEQYFGPGTRLTVT.

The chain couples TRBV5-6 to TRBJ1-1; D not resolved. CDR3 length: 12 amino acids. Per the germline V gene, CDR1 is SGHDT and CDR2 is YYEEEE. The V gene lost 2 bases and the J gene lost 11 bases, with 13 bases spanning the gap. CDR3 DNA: TGTGCCAGCAGCTTTAACGCTGAGTTGGCTTTCTTT. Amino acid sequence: CASSFNAELAFF.

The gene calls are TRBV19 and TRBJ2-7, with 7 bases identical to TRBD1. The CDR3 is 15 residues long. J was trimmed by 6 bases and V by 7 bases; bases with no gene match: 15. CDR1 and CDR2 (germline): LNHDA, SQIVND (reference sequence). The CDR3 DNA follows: TGTGCCAGTATGAAAGGACAGGCGGGCGGTGGCGAGCAGTACTTC. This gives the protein CASMKGQAGGGEQYF.

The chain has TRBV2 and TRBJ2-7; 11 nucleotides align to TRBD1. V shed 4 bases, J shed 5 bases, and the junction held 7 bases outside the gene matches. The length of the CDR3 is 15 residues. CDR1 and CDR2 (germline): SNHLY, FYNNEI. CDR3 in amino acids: CASSAWTGGENEQYF. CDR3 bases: TGTGCCAGCAGTGCCTGGACAGGGGGCGAGAACGAGCAGTACTTC.

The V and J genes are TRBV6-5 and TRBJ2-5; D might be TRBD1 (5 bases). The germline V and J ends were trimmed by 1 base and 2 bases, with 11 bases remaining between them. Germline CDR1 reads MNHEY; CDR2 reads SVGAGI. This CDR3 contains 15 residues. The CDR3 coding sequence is TGTGCCAGCAGTTACTTCTTGGGGCAGCAAGAGACCCAGTACTTC. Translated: CASSYFLGQQETQYF.

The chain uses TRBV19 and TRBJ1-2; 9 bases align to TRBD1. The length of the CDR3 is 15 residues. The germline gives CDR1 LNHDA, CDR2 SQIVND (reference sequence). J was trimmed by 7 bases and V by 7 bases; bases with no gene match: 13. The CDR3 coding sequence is TGTGCCAGTACCCTTGACAGGGGGGTGCAAGGTGGCTACACCTTC. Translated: CASTLDRGVQGGYTF.

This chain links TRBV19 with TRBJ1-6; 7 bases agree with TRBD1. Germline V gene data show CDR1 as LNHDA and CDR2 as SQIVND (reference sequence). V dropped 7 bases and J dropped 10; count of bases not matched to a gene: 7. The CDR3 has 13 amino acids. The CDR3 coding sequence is TGTGCCAGTACAGACAGGGTAGACTCACCCCTCCACTTT. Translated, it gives CASTDRVDSPLHF.

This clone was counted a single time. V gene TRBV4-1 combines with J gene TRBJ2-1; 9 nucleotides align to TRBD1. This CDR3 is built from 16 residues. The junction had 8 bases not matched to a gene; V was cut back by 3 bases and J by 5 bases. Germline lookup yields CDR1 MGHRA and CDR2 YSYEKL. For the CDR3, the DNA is TGCGCCAGCAGCCATGGAGGACAGGGGCCAAACAATGAGCAGTTCTTC. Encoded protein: CASSHGGQGPNNEQFF.

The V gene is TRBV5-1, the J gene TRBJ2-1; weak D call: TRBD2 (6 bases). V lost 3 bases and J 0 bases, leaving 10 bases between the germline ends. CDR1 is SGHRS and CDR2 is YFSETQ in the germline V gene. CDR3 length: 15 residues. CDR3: CASSSTTSSYNEQFF. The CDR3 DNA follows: TGCGCCAGCAGCTCAACGACTAGCTCCTACAATGAGCAGTTCTTC.

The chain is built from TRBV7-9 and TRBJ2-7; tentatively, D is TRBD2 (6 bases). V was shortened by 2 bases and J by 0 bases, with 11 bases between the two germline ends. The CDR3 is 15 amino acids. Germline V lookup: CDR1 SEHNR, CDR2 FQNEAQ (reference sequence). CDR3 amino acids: CASSLTGSGSYEQYF. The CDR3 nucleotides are TGTGCCAGCAGCTTAACAGGTAGCGGCTCCTACGAGCAGTACTTC.

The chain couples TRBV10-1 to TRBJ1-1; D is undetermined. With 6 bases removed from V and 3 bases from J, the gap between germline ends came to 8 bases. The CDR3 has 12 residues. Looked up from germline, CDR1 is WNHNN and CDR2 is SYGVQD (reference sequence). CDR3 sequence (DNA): TGCGCCAGCAGCGACCGGGACACTGAAGCTTTCTTT. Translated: CASSDRDTEAFF.

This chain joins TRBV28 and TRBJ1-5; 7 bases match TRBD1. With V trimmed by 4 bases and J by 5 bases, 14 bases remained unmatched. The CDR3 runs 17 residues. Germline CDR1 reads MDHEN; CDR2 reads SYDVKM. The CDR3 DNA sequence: TGTGCCAGCAGTTACTTCCCCGACAGGGTCGGTGATCAGCCCCAGCATTTT. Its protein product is CASSYFPDRVGDQPQHF.

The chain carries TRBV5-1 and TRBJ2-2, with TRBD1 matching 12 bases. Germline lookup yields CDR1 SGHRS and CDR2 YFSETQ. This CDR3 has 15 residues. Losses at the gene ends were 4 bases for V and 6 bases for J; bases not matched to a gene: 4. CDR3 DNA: TGCGCCAGCAGCACGGGACAGGGGGCTTCCGGGGAGCTGTTTTTT. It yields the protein CASSTGQGASGELFF.

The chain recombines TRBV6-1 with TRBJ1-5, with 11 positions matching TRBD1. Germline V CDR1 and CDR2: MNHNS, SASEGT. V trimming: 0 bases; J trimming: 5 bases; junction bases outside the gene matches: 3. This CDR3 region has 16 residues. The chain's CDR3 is CASSEARTGGHQPQHF. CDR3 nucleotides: TGTGCCAGCAGTGAAGCCCGGACAGGGGGCCATCAGCCCCAGCATTTT.

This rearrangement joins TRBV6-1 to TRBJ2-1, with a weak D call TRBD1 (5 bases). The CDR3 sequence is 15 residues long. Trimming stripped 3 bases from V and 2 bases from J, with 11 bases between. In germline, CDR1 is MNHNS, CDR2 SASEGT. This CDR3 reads CASSDGHVAYNEQFF. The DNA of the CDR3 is TGTGCCAGCAGTGATGGACACGTCGCCTACAATGAGCAGTTCTTC.

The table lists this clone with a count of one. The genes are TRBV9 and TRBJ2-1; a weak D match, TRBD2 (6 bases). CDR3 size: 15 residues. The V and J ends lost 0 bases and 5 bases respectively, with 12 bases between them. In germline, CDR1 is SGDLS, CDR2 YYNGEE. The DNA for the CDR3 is TGTGCCAGCAGCGTAGAGGCGGGACGACACAATGAGCAGTTCTTC. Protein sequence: CASSVEAGRHNEQFF.

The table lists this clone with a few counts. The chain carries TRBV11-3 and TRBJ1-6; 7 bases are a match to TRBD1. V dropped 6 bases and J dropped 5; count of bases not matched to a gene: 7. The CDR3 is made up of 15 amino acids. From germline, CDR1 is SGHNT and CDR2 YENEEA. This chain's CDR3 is CASRNRGVDNSPLHF. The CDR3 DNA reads TGTGCCAGCAGGAACAGGGGAGTCGATAATTCACCCCTCCACTTT.

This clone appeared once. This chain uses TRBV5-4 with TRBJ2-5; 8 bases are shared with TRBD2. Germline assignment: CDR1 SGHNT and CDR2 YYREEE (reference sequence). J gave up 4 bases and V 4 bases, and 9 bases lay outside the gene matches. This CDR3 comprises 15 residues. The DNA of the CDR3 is TGTGCCAGCAGCCCGGAGATGGCGGGGGGAGAGACCCAGTACTTC. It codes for CASSPEMAGGETQYF.

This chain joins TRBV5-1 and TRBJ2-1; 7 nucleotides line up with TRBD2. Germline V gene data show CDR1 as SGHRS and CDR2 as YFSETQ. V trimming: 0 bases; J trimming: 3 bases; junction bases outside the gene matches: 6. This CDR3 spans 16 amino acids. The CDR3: CASSLGLAGNYNEQFF. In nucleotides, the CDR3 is TGCGCCAGCAGCTTGGGGTTAGCGGGTAACTACAATGAGCAGTTCTTC.

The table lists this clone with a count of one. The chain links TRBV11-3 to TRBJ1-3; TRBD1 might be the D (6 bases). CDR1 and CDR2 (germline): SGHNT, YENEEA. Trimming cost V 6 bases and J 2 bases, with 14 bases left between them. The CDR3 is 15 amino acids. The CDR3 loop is CASSSNPGAGNTIYF. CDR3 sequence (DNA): TGTGCCAGCAGTTCAAACCCAGGGGCTGGAAACACCATATATTTT.

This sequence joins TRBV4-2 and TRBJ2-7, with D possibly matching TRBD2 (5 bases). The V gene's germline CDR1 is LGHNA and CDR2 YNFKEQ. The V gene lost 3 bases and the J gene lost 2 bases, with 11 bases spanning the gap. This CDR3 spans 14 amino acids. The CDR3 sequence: CASSHLSGAYEQYF. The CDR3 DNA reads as TGTGCCAGCAGCCATTTATCCGGGGCCTACGAGCAGTACTTC.

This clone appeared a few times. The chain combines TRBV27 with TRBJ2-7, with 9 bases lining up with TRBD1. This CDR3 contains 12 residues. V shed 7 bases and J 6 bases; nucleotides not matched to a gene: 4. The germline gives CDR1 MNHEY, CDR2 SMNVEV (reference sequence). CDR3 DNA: TGTGCCAGCACGAACAGGGGGCTCGAGCAGTACTTC. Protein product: CASTNRGLEQYF.

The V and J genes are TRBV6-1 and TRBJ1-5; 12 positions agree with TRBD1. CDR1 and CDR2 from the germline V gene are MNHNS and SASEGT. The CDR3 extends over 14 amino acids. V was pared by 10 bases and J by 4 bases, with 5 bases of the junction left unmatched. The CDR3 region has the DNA TGTGCCACCCGGGACAGGGGGCATAATCAGCCCCAGCATTTT. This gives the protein CATRDRGHNQPQHF.

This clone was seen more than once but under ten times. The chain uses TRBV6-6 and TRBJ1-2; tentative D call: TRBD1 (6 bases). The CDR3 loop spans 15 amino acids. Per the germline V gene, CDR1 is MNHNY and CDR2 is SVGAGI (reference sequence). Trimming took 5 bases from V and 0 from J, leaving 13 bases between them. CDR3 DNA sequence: TGTGCCAGCAGTCCGACCACAGGGACTAACTATGGCTACACCTTC. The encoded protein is CASSPTTGTNYGYTF.

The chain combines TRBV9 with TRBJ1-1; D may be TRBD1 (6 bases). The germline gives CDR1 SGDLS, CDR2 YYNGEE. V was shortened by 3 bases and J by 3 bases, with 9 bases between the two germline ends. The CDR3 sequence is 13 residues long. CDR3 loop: CASSGRGDTEAFF. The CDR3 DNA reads TGTGCCAGCAGCGGCAGGGGAGACACTGAAGCTTTCTTT. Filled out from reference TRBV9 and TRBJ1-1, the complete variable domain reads DSGVTQTPKHLITATGQRVTLRCSPRSGDLSVYWYQQSLDQGLQFLIQYYNGEERAKGNILERFSAQQFPDLHSELNLSSLELGDSALYFCASSGRGDTEAFFGQGTRLTVV.